This TCR beta chain came from a study of response to subunit inactivated influenza vaccine. The table lists this clonotype with a few counts. Its antigen is unidentified. Broader study findings: It was suggested by the authors that few new T cells are recruited by each seasonal influenza vaccination.

The CDR3 has 14 amino acids. The V gene's germline CDR1 is ENHRY and CDR2 SYGVKD. The V and J ends lost 11 bases and 1 base, in that order; junction bases with no gene match: 9. TCRdb passed the RT-PCR reads through MiXCR, listing each CDR3 protein once. The data contain about 500,000 distinct CDR3 sequences, approximately 15% of them seen just once; the ten biggest clones take up less than 4%. The genes are TRBV10-3 and TRBJ2-7, with 9 positions matching TRBD1. Specimen: CD4+ T cells sorted from PBMCs, collected roughly 24 months after vaccination. The sequence was collected from a man aged 50 to 69 who received an inactivated influenza vaccine. This CDR3 is CAVTRDRVSYEQYF. CDR3 DNA sequence: TGTGCCGTGACACGGGACAGGGTGTCCTACGAGCAGTACTTC.